This T cell receptor (beta chain) was obtained from a study of shared clonotypes between healthy human individuals. Study information: The donor group consisted of a couple of women and a few men, aged 18 to 49.

V gave up 0 bases and J gave up 4 bases; unmatched junction bases: 12. The CDR3 has 18 amino acids. Germline CDR1 reads LNHNV; CDR2 reads YYDKDF (reference sequence). Genomic DNA from each subset was divided evenly over several immunoSEQ plates. Some clones are missing from TCRdb's copy, which holds only in-frame ones; the method was immunoSEQ multiplex PCR. The sample shows millions of clones, 95% of them seen only once. Input material: naive CD4+ T cells sorted from blood. Subset indicated: CD45RA+ positively selected. The clonotype comes from a man between 18 and 35 years old in good health. This chain connects TRBV15 to TRBJ1-3, with TRBD1 matching over 7 bases. The CDR3 here is CATSRDQAGGPSGNTIYF. The CDR3 coding sequence is TGTGCCACCAGCAGAGATCAGGCAGGGGGGCCCTCCGGAAACACCATATATTTT.